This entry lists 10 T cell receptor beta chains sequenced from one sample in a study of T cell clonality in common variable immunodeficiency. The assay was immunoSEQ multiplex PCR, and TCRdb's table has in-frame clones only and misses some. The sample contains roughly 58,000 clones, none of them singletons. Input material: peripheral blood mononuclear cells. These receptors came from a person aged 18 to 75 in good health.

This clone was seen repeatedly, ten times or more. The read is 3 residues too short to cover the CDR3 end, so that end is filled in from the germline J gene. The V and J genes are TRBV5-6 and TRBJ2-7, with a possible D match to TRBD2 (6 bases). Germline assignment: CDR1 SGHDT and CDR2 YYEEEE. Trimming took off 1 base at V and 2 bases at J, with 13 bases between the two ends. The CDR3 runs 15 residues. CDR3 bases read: TGTGCCAGCAGCTTGATTCTAGCGCCAACCTACGAG. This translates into CASSLILAPTYE. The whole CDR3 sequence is CASSLILAPTYEQYF.

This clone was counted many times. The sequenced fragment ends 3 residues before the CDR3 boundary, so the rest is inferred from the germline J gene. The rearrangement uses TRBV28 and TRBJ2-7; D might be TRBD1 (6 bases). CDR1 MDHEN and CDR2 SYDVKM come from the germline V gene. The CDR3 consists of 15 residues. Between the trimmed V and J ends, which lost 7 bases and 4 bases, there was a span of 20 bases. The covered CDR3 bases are TGTGCCAGCACACCTAACAGGGTACGTGGATACGAG. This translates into CASTPNRVRGYE. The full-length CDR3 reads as CASTPNRVRGYEQYF.

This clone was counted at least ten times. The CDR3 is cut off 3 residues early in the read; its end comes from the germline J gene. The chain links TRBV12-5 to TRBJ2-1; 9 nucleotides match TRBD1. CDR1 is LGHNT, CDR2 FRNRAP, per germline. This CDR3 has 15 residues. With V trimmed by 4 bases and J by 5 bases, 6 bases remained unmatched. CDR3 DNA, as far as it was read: TGTGCTAGTGGTTACCGGGACAGGGAGAACAATGAG. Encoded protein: CASGYRDRENNE. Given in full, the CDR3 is CASGYRDRENNEQFF.

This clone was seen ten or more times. CDR3 DNA, as far as it was read: TGTGCCAGCAGCCGTAACGGACAGGGGATAACCACAGATACG. As protein: CASSRNGQGITTDT. The complete CDR3 protein is CASSRNGQGITTDTQYF. V is TRBV7-3 and J is TRBJ2-3; TRBD1 matches 9 bases. The CDR3 extends 3 residues past the end of the read, so its final part is completed from the germline J gene. The V gene's germline CDR1 is SGHTA and CDR2 FQGTGA. With 5 bases clipped from V and 2 bases from J, the junction kept 11 bases outside the gene matches. This CDR3 has 17 residues.

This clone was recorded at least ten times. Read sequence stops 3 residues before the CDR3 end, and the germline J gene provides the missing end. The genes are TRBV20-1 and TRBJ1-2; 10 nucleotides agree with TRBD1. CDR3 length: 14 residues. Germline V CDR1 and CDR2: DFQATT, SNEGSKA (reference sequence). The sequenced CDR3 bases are TGCAGTGCTAGAGAGACAGGGGGCGCAGACGGC. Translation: CSARETGGADG. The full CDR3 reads CSARETGGADGYTF.

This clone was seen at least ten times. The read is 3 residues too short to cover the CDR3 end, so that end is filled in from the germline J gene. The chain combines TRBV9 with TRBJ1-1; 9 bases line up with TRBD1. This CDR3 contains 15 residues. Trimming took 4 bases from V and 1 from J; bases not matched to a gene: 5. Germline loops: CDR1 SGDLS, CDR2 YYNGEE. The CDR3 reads CASSTRTGANTEAFF. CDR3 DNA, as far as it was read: TGTGCCAGCAGCACGCGGACAGGGGCGAACACTGAA. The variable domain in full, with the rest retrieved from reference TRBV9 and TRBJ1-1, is DSGVTQTPKHLITATGQRVTLRCSPRSGDLSVYWYQQSLDQGLQFLIQYYNGEERAKGNILERFSAQQFPDLHSELNLSSLELGDSALYFCASSTRTGANTEAFFGQGTRLTVV.

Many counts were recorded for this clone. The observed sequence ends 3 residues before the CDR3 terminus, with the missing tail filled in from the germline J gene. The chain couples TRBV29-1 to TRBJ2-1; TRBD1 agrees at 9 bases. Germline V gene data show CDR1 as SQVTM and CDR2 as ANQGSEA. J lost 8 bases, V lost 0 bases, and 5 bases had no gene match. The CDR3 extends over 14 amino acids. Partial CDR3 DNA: TGCAGCGTTGAAGATAGTACAGGGGGCTATGAG. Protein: CSVEDSTGGYE. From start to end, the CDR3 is CSVEDSTGGYEQFF.

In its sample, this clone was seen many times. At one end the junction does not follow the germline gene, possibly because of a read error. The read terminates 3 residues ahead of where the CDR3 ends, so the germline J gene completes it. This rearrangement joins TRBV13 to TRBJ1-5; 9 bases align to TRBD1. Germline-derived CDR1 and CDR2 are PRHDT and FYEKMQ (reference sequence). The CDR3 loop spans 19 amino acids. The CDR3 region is CASNLGQGRSIYSNQPQHF. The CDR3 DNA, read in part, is TGTGCCAGCAACTTAGGACAGGGGCGATCAATATATAGCAATCAGCCC.

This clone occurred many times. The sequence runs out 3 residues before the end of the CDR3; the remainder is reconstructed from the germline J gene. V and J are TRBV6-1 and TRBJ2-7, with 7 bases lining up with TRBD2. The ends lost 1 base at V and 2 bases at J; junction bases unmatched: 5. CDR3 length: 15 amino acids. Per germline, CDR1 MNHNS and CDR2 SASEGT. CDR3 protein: CASSEGAGATYEQYF. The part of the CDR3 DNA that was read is TGTGCCAGCAGTGAAGGGGCGGGAGCCACCTACGAG.

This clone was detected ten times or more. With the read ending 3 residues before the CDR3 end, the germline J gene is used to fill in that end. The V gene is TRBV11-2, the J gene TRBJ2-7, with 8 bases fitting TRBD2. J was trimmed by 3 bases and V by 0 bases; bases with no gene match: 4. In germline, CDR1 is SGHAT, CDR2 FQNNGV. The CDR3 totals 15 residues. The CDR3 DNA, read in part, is TGTGCCAGCAGCTTAGACCGGACTAGCTTCTACGAG. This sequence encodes CASSLDRTSFYE. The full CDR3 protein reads CASSLDRTSFYEQYF.